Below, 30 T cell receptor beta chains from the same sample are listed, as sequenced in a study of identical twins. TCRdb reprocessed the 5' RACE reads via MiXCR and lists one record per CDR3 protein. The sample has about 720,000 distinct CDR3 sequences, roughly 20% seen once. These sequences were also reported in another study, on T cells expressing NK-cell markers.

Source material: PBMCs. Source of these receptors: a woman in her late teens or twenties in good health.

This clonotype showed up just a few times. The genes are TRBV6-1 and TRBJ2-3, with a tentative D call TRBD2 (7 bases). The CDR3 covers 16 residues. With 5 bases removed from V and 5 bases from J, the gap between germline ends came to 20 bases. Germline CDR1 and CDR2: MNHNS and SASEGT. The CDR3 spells CASSPLRGGIVDTQYF. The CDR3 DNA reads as TGTGCCAGCAGTCCCCTTAGGGGGGGCATTGTAGATACGCAGTATTTT.

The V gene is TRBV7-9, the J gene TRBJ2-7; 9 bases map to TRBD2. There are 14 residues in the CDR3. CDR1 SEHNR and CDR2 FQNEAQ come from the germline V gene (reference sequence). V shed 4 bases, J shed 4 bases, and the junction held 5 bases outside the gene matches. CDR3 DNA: TGTGCCAGCAGCTCGTTTAGCGGGAGATACGAGCAGTACTTC. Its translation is CASSSFSGRYEQYF.

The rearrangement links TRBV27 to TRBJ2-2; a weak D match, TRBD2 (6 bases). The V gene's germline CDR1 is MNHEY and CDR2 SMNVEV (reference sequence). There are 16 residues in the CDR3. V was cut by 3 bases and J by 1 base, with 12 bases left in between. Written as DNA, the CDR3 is TGTGCCAGCAGTTTCCTAGCGCCCCGGAACACCGGGGAGCTGTTTTTT. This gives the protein CASSFLAPRNTGELFF.

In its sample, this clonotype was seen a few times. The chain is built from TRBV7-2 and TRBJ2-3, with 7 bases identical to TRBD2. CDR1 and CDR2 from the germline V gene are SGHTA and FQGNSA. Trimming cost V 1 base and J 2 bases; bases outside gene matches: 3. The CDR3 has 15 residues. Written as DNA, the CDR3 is TGTGCCAGCAGCTTAGAGGGACTACCCACAGATACGCAGTATTTT. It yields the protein CASSLEGLPTDTQYF. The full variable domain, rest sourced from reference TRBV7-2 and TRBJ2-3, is GAGVSQSPSNKVTEKGKDVELRCDPISGHTALYWYRQSLGQGLEFLIYFQGNSAPDKSGLPSDRFSAERTGGSVSTLTIQRTQQEDSAVYLCASSLEGLPTDTQYFGPGTRLTVL.

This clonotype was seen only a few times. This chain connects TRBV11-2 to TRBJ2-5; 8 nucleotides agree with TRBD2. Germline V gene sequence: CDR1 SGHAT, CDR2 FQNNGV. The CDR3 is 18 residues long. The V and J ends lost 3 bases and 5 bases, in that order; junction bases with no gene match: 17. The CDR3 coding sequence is TGTGCCAGCAGCTTTTCGGCTGTGCGGCGGGAGGTGGTGGAGACCCAGTACTTC. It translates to CASSFSAVRREVVETQYF.

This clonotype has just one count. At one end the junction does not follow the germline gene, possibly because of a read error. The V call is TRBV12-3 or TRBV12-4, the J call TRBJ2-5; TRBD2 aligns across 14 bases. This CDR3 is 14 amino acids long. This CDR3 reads CASSSEGLAGAWGF. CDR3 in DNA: TGTGCCAGCAGTTCGGAGGGACTAGCGGGAGCTTGGGGCTTC.

The CDR3 reads CASRQEGTPANYGYTF. Written as DNA, the CDR3 is TGCGCCAGTCGACAGGAGGGGACGCCAGCTAACTATGGCTACACCTTC. The chain employs TRBV5-1 and TRBJ1-2, with a tentative D call TRBD1 (6 bases). This CDR3 has 16 amino acids. V lost 8 bases, J lost 0 bases, and 20 bases lay in between. Per germline, CDR1 SGHRS and CDR2 YFSETQ. The full variable domain, its missing parts supplied by reference TRBV5-1 and TRBJ1-2, is KAGVTQTPRYLIKTRGQQVTLSCSPISGHRSVSWYQQTPGQGLQFLFEYFSETQRNKGNFPGRFSGRQFSNSRSEMNVSTLELGDSALYLCASRQEGTPANYGYTFGSGTRLTVV.

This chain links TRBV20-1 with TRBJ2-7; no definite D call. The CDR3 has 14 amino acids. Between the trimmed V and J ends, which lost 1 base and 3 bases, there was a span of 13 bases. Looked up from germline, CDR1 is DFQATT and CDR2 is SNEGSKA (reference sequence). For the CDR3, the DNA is TGCAGTGCTAGAGCAACCTCGTATAGCTACGAGCAGTACTTC. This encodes CSARATSYSYEQYF.

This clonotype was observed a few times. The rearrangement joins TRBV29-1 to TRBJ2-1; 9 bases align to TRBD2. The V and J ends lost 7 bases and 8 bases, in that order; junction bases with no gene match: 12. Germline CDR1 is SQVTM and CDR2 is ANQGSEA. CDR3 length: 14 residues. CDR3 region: CSGSALAGNYEQFF. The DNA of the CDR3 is TGCAGCGGCTCGGCACTAGCGGGTAACTATGAGCAGTTCTTC.

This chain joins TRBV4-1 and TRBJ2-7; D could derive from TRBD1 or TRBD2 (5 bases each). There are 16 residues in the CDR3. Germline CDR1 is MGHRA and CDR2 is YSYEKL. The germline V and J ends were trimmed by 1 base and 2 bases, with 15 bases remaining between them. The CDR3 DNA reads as TGCGCCAGCAGCCAAGGTCCGGGACCTCGGACCTACGAGCAGTACTTC. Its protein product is CASSQGPGPRTYEQYF.

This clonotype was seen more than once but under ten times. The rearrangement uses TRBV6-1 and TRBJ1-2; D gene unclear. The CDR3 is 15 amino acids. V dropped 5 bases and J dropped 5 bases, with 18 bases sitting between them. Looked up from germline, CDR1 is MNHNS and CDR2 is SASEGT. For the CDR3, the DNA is TGTGCCAGCAGTCTATACGGAACAGACGCATATGGCTACACCTTC. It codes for CASSLYGTDAYGYTF.

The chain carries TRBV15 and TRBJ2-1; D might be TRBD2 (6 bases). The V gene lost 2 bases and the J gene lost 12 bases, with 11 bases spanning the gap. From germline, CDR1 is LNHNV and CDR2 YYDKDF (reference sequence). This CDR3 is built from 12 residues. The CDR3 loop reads CATSRRIGGQFF. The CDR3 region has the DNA TGTGCCACCAGCAGACGCATCGGGGGGCAGTTCTTC.

CDR3 sequence (DNA): TGTGCCAGCAGTTTAGGGACTAGCAGCAATGAGCAGTTCTTC. Protein product: CASSLGTSSNEQFF. V is TRBV27 and J is TRBJ2-1; 9 bases match TRBD2. Trimming cost V 2 bases and J 6 bases; bases outside gene matches: 2. The CDR3 is made up of 14 amino acids. Germline lookup yields CDR1 MNHEY and CDR2 SMNVEV (reference sequence).

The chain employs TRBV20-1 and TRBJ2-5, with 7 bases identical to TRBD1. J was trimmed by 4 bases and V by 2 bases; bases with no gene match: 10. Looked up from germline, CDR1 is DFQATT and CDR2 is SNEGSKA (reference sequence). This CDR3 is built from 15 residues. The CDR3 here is CSARPQTGWRETQYF. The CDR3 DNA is TGCAGTGCTAGACCCCAGACAGGGTGGAGAGAGACCCAGTACTTC.

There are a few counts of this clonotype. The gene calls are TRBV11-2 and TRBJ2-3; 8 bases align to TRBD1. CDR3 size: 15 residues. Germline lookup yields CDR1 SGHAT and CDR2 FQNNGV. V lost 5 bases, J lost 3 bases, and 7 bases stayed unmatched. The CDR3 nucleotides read TGTGCCAGCAGCGGACAGGGTAAAGAGACAGATACGCAGTATTTT. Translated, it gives CASSGQGKETDTQYF.

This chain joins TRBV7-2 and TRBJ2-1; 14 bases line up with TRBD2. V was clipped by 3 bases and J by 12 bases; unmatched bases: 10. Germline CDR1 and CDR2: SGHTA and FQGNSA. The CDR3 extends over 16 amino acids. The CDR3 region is CASSFSGLAGGVGQFF. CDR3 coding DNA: TGTGCCAGCAGCTTCAGCGGACTAGCGGGAGGAGTTGGGCAGTTCTTC.

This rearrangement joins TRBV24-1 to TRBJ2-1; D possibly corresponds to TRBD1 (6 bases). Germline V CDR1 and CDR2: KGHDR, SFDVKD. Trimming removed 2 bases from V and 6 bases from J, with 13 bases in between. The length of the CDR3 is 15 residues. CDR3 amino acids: CATSDSQGLINEQFF. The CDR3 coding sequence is TGTGCCACCAGTGATTCTCAGGGGCTGATCAATGAGCAGTTCTTC.

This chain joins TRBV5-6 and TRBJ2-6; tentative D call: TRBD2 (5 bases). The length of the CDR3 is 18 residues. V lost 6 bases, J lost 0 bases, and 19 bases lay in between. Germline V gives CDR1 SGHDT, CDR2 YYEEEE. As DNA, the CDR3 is TGTGCCAGCATCGTGTTTCGGGGTTACTTCTCTGGGGCCAACGTCCTGACTTTC. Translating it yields CASIVFRGYFSGANVLTF.

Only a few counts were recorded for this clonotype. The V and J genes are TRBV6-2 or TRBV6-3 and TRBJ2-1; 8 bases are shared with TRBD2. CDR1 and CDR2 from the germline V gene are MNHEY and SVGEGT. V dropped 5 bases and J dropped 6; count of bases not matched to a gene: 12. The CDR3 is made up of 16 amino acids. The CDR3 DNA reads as TGTGCCAGCAGTGGCCGTTCGAGCGGGAGAGGCAATGAGCAGTTCTTC. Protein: CASSGRSSGRGNEQFF.

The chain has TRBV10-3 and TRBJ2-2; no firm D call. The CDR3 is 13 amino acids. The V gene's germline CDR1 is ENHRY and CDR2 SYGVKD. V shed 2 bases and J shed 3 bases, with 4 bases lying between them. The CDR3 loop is CAISEADTGELFF. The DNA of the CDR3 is TGTGCCATCAGTGAGGCTGACACCGGGGAGCTGTTTTTT.

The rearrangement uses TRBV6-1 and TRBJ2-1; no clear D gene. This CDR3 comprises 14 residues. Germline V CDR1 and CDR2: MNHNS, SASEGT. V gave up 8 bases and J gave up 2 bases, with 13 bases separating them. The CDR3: CASHQVGPYNEQFF. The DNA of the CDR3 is TGTGCCAGCCATCAGGTCGGTCCCTACAATGAGCAGTTCTTC.

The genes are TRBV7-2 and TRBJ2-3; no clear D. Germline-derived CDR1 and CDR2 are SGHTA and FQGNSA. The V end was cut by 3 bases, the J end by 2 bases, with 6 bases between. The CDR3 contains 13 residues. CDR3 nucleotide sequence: TGTGCCAGCAGCTTCACAGACACAGATACGCAGTATTTT. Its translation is CASSFTDTDTQYF.

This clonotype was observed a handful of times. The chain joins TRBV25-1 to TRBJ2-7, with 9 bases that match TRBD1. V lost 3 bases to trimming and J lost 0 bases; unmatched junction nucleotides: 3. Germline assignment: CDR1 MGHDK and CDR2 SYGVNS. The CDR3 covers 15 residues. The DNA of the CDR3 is TGTGCCAGCAGTGATGACAGGGGGTTCTCCTACGAGCAGTACTTC. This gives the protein CASSDDRGFSYEQYF.

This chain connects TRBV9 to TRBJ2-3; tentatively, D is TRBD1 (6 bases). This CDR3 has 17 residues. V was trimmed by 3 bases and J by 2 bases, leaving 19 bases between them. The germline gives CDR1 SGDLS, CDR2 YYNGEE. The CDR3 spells CASSGATGLGYTDTQYF. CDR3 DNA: TGTGCCAGCAGCGGAGCGACAGGTCTTGGGTACACAGATACGCAGTATTTT.

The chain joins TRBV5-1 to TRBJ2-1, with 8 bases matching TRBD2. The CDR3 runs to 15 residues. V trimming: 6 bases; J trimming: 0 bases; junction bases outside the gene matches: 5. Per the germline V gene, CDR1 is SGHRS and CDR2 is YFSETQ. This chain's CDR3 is CASNSGGVSYNEQFF. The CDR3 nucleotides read TGCGCCAGCAATTCGGGGGGGGTCTCCTACAATGAGCAGTTCTTC.

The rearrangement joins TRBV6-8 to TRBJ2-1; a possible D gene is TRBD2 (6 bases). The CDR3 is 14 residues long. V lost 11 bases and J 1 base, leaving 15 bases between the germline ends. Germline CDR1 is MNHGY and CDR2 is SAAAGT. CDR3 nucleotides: TGTGCCCCGCGGGGTGGGACTTCCTACAATGAGCAGTTCTTC. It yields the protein CAPRGGTSYNEQFF.

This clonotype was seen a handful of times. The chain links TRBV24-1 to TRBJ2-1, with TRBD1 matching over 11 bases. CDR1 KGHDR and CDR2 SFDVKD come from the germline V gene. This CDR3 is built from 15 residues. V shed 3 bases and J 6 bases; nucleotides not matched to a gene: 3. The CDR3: CATSDPGTGGNEQFF. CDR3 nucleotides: TGTGCCACCAGTGATCCCGGGACAGGGGGCAATGAGCAGTTCTTC.

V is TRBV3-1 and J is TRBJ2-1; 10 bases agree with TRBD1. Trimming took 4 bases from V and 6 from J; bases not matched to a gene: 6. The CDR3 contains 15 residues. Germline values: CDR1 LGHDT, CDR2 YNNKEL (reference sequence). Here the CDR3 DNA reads TGTGCCAGCAGCCTCTGGACAGGGGGTGTCAATGAGCAGTTCTTC. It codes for CASSLWTGGVNEQFF.

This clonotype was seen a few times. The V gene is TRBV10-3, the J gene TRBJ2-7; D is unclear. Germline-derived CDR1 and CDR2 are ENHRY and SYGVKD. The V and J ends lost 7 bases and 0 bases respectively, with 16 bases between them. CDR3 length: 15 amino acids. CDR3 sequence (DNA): TGTGCCATCACCCAGACGGGTTCAAGCTCCTACGAGCAGTACTTC. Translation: CAITQTGSSSYEQYF.

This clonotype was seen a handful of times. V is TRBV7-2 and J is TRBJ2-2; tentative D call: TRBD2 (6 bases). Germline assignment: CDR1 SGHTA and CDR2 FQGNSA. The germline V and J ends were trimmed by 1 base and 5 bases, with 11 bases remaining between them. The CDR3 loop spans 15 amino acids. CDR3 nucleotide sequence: TGTGCCAGCAGCTTAGGACTAGGACGAACCGGGGAGCTGTTTTTT. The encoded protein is CASSLGLGRTGELFF.